This T cell receptor (beta chain) originates from a study of blood T cell repertoires in COVID-19. On the study more broadly: Sites in the United States, Italy and Spain provided acute and convalescent COVID-19 samples. The analysed material was cDNA or gDNA that came from T cells, B-cell-depleted T cells, or PBMCs.

Germline loops: CDR1 LGHNA, CDR2 YSLEER. Trimming shortened V by 0 bases and J by 7 bases, and 15 bases separated the two germline ends. This CDR3 comprises 15 residues. Original data processing: The assay estimated nucleated cells by amplifying reference gene primers. The table came from immunoSEQ multiplex PCR; TCRdb's copy has only in-frame clones and leaves some out. The V and J calls and the clone size are those of that table, but D and trimming were determined from the DNA. The sample yields roughly 120,000 clones, 86% seen once. The sample was peripheral blood. This sequence originates from a man aged 35-49 years with acute or convalescent COVID-19. The rearrangement uses TRBV4-3 and TRBJ1-2; weak D call: TRBD1 (5 bases). The CDR3 is CASSQDWRGEGGYTF. The CDR3 DNA is TGCGCCAGCAGCCAAGATTGGAGGGGCGAAGGTGGCTACACCTTC.